Sequencing of this T cell receptor (beta chain) was carried out in a study of response to subunit inactivated influenza vaccine. About this clonotype: The antigen is undetermined.

TCRdb re-analysed the RT-PCR reads in MiXCR, keeping a single row per CDR3 protein. The data hold about 500,000 distinct CDR3 sequences, with 16% observed a single time. Germline CDR1 and CDR2: SGHRS and YFSETQ. The CDR3 has 16 residues. With 0 bases removed from V and 5 bases from J, the gap between germline ends came to 17 bases. Study findings and constraints: Researchers suggested that each seasonal influenza vaccination recruits few new T cells.

The V gene is TRBV5-1, the J gene TRBJ2-5, with D maybe TRBD1 (6 bases). The source was CD4+ T cells sorted from PBMCs, collected roughly 24 months after vaccination. The sequence came from a man aged 50-75 years who received an inactivated influenza vaccine. The CDR3 sequence: CASSLGDIAGLETQYF. In DNA, the CDR3 is TGCGCCAGCAGCTTGGGGGACATCGCAGGGTTGGAGACCCAGTACTTC.